Listed below are T cell receptor beta chains from one sample, sequenced in a study of T cells after yellow fever vaccination. MiXCR, applied by TCRdb to the 5' RACE reads, yields one record per CDR3 protein. The sample records fewer than 500,000 distinct CDR3 sequences, about 19% being singletons. The sequenced sample was PBMCs, obtained before the yellow fever booster vaccination. All receptors come from a man younger than 30 who received the YFV17D yellow fever vaccine. The CDR3 runs from the conserved cysteine through the conserved F or W. The D gene is left open where the match is weak. Clone size is stated in some rows and not others, as once, few, many or a class when expanded.

j_gene: TRBJ2-5; d_gene: .; v_gene: TRBV12-3/TRBV12-4; abundance: .; CDR3aa: CASRSSVGQETQYF; CDR3nt: TGTGCCAGCAGGTCTAGCGTCGGGCAAGAGACCCAGTACTTC
j_gene: TRBJ2-1; d_gene: .; v_gene: TRBV6-5; abundance: few; CDR3aa: CASSAGHNEQFF; CDR3nt: TGTGCCAGCAGTGCGGGGCACAATGAGCAGTTCTTT
j_gene: TRBJ2-1; d_gene: .; v_gene: TRBV9; abundance: .; CDR3aa: CASSPGGQLDEQFF; CDR3nt: TGTGCCAGCAGCCCCGGGGGGCAATTGGATGAGCAGTTCTTC
j_gene: TRBJ2-7; d_gene: TRBD2; v_gene: TRBV7-2; abundance: .; CDR3aa: CASSPGLAGGNEQYF; CDR3nt: TGTGCCAGCAGCCCCGGACTAGCGGGGGGCAACGAGCAGTACTTC
j_gene: TRBJ2-1; d_gene: TRBD2; v_gene: TRBV4-2; abundance: few; CDR3aa: CASSHSGGAPDEQFF; CDR3nt: TGTGCCAGCAGCCATAGCGGGGGGGCTCCGGATGAGCAGTTCTTC
j_gene: TRBJ2-3; d_gene: TRBD2; v_gene: TRBV7-9; abundance: .; CDR3aa: CASSTTTSGGASDTQYF; CDR3nt: TGTGCCAGCAGCACCACGACTAGCGGGGGGGCGTCTGATACGCAGTATTTT
j_gene: TRBJ2-1; d_gene: .; v_gene: TRBV5-4; abundance: .; CDR3aa: CASSTLTEQFF; CDR3nt: TGTGCCAGCAGCACACTCACCGAGCAGTTCTTC
j_gene: TRBJ2-3; d_gene: TRBD2; v_gene: TRBV5-5; abundance: .; CDR3aa: CASSHPAGDDTQYF; CDR3nt: TGTGCCAGCAGCCATCCAGCGGGGGACGATACGCAGTATTTT
j_gene: TRBJ1-5; d_gene: .; v_gene: TRBV5-1; abundance: few; CDR3aa: CASSPTIGSQPQHF; CDR3nt: TGCGCCAGCAGCCCCACGATAGGTAGTCAGCCCCAGCATTTT
j_gene: TRBJ2-7; d_gene: .; v_gene: TRBV5-5; abundance: .; CDR3aa: CASSSLRGEQYF; CDR3nt: TGTGCCAGCAGCTCCCTGAGGGGGGAGCAGTACTTC
j_gene: TRBJ2-4; d_gene: .; v_gene: TRBV4-3; abundance: .; CDR3aa: CASSQDLGGPSIQYF; CDR3nt: TGCGCCAGCAGCCAAGATCTCGGGGGGCCAAGCATTCAGTACTTC
j_gene: TRBJ2-3; d_gene: .; v_gene: TRBV20-1; abundance: .; CDR3aa: CSAGADTQYF; CDR3nt: TGCAGTGCTGGGGCAGATACGCAGTATTTT
j_gene: TRBJ2-5; d_gene: TRBD2; v_gene: TRBV7-2; abundance: .; CDR3aa: CASSRRGPTQGGVETQYF; CDR3nt: TGTGCCAGCAGCCGGAGAGGGCCAACTCAGGGAGGGGTAGAGACCCAGTACTTC
j_gene: TRBJ1-3; d_gene: .; v_gene: TRBV4-1; abundance: few; CDR3aa: CASSQALGSGNTIYF; CDR3nt: TGCGCCAGCAGCCAGGCCCTTGGCTCTGGAAACACCATATATTTT
j_gene: TRBJ1-5; d_gene: TRBD1; v_gene: TRBV5-1; abundance: few; CDR3aa: CASSLGDSPNQPQHF; CDR3nt: TGCGCCAGCAGCTTGGGGGACAGCCCCAATCAGCCCCAGCATTTT
j_gene: TRBJ1-1; d_gene: TRBD1; v_gene: TRBV27; abundance: .; CDR3aa: CASSSGTGGEAFF; CDR3nt: TGTGCCAGCAGTTCTGGGACAGGGGGTGAAGCTTTCTTT
j_gene: TRBJ2-1; d_gene: TRBD2; v_gene: TRBV7-9; abundance: few; CDR3aa: CASSLVAGDNEQFF; CDR3nt: TGTGCCAGCAGCTTGGTAGCGGGGGACAATGAGCAGTTCTTC
j_gene: TRBJ1-5; d_gene: .; v_gene: TRBV12-5; abundance: few; CDR3aa: CASGAAISQPQHF; CDR3nt: TGTGCTAGTGGGGCGGCGATCAGCCAGCCCCAGCATTTT
j_gene: TRBJ1-5; d_gene: .; v_gene: TRBV20-1; abundance: few; CDR3aa: CSASPDSDNQPQHF; CDR3nt: TGCAGTGCTAGCCCCGACAGTGACAATCAGCCCCAGCATTTT
j_gene: TRBJ2-1; d_gene: TRBD1; v_gene: TRBV20-1; abundance: many; CDR3aa: CSARASDRGRIGEQFF; CDR3nt: TGCAGTGCTAGAGCGTCCGACAGGGGACGAATAGGAGAGCAGTTCTTC
j_gene: TRBJ1-6; d_gene: .; v_gene: TRBV4-3; abundance: .; CDR3aa: CASSQVFGSPLHF; CDR3nt: TGCGCCAGCAGCCAAGTCTTTGGGTCACCCCTCCACTTT